This TCR beta chain was sequenced for a study of T cells expressing NK-cell markers. The overall study: It was sorted CD3+CD56+NKG2C+, CD3+CD56+NKG2C- and CD3+CD56-NKG2C+ T cells that supplied the TCR beta repertoires. Seven HCMV-seropositive donors and one seronegative donor made up the eight sequenced donors.

This CDR3 comprises 13 residues. Germline V gives CDR1 MNHEY, CDR2 SVGAGI. TCRdb reprocessed the 5' RACE reads, with one entry per CDR3 protein and no DNA. Its table lists 120,000 to 150,000 distinct CDR3 sequences. The chain carries TRBV6-5 and TRBJ1-2; the D call from TCRdb, TRBD1, cannot be confirmed without DNA. Sequenced sample: blood T cells: a sorted CD56 or NKG2C T cell subset, CD4+ or CD8+ T cells, or bulk PBMC T cells (not recorded which). The source is a man between 18 and 35 years old in good health. The CDR3 sequence: CASSYSTGKGYTF.